A selection of T cell receptor beta chains follows, all from one sample in a study of blood T cells in healthy people across ages. Each CDR3 protein gets one entry after TCRdb re-called the 5' RACE reads with MiXCR. The sample has just under 750,000 distinct CDR3 sequences; about 20% are singletons. Specimen: blood. The receptors were gathered from a man in his 70s in good health. The CDR3 runs from the conserved cysteine through the conserved F or W. A D gene is named only where the DNA matches it firmly. Some rows have no size entry. The others give once, few or many, or a class for an expanded clone.

V gene: TRBV20-1; D gene: .; J gene: TRBJ2-5; clone size: .; CDR3 length: 13; CDR3 DNA: TGCAGTGCTAGAGTGGCGGTAGCCGAGACCCAGTACTTC; CDR3 protein: CSARVAVAETQYF
V gene: TRBV12-3/TRBV12-4; D gene: .; J gene: TRBJ1-4; clone size: many; CDR3 length: 14; CDR3 DNA: TGTGCCAGCACGAGAGGGTTGGGCGGGGAAAAACTGTTTTTT; CDR3 protein: CASTRGLGGEKLFF
V gene: TRBV6-2/TRBV6-3; D gene: TRBD1; J gene: TRBJ2-7; clone size: few; CDR3 length: 16; CDR3 DNA: TGTGCCAGCAGCTCCTCGGGACAGATGTTACCCTACGAGCAGTACTTC; CDR3 protein: CASSSSGQMLPYEQYF
V gene: TRBV5-1; D gene: .; J gene: TRBJ1-4; clone size: .; CDR3 length: 16; CDR3 DNA: TGCGCCAGCAGCCAGAATCCCGGGACCTCGAGAGAAAAACTGTTTTTT; CDR3 protein: CASSQNPGTSREKLFF
V gene: TRBV5-1; D gene: .; J gene: TRBJ1-2; clone size: few; CDR3 length: 15; CDR3 DNA: TGCGCCAGCAGCTTGGAAGGCCAGCTCCTCTATGGCTACACCTTC; CDR3 protein: CASSLEGQLLYGYTF
V gene: TRBV28; D gene: .; J gene: TRBJ2-5; clone size: .; CDR3 length: 13; CDR3 DNA: TGTGCCAGCAGTCCCACTTGGACGGGTAGTGTCGACTTC; CDR3 protein: CASSPTWTGSVDF
V gene: TRBV29-1; D gene: .; J gene: TRBJ1-2; clone size: .; CDR3 length: 12; CDR3 DNA: TGCAGCGTTGGACAGGCCGACTATGGCTACACCTTC; CDR3 protein: CSVGQADYGYTF
V gene: TRBV20-1; D gene: TRBD2; J gene: TRBJ2-5; clone size: .; CDR3 length: 16; CDR3 DNA: TGCAGTGCTAGACTTTCAAGCGGGGGCCCAGGGGAGACCCAGTACTTC; CDR3 protein: CSARLSSGGPGETQYF
V gene: TRBV12-3/TRBV12-4; D gene: .; J gene: TRBJ1-2; clone size: few; CDR3 length: 14; CDR3 DNA: TGTGCCAGCAGTTTGGAGTATCTCGGGGTTGGCTACACCTTC; CDR3 protein: CASSLEYLGVGYTF
V gene: TRBV18; D gene: .; J gene: TRBJ2-6; clone size: few; CDR3 length: 14; CDR3 DNA: TGTGCCAGCTCACGTCCTACCGGGGCCAACGTCCTGACTTTC; CDR3 protein: CASSRPTGANVLTF
V gene: TRBV10-3; D gene: .; J gene: TRBJ1-2; clone size: .; CDR3 length: 15; CDR3 DNA: TGTGCCATCAGTGAAGGAACCACCACTAACTATGGCTACACCTTC; CDR3 protein: CAISEGTTTNYGYTF
V gene: TRBV5-1; D gene: .; J gene: TRBJ1-3; clone size: few; CDR3 length: 15; CDR3 DNA: TGCGCCAGCAGCCCTGCAGTTGTCTCTGGAAACACCATATATTTT; CDR3 protein: CASSPAVVSGNTIYF
V gene: TRBV28; D gene: .; J gene: TRBJ1-5; clone size: few; CDR3 length: 15; CDR3 DNA: TGTGCCAGCACCTTGGAGGGTAGGTCGAATCAGCCCCAGCATTTT; CDR3 protein: CASTLEGRSNQPQHF
V gene: TRBV11-1; D gene: .; J gene: TRBJ2-7; clone size: few; CDR3 length: 13; CDR3 DNA: TGTGCCGGCAGCACCCGGACAAATTACGAGCAGTACTTC; CDR3 protein: CAGSTRTNYEQYF
V gene: TRBV5-6; D gene: .; J gene: TRBJ2-2; clone size: few; CDR3 length: 13; CDR3 DNA: TGTGCCAGCTGCAGGGGAAACACCGGGGAGCTGTTTTTT; CDR3 protein: CASCRGNTGELFF
V gene: TRBV12-5; D gene: .; J gene: TRBJ2-6; clone size: .; CDR3 length: 15; CDR3 DNA: TGTGCTAGTGGTTCCGTATTACCTGGGGCCAACGTCCTGACTTTC; CDR3 protein: CASGSVLPGANVLTF
V gene: TRBV20-1; D gene: TRBD1; J gene: TRBJ1-2; clone size: .; CDR3 length: 13; CDR3 DNA: TGCAGTGCTAAGGTGACAGGGAGGTATGGCTACACCTTC; CDR3 protein: CSAKVTGRYGYTF
V gene: TRBV12-3/TRBV12-4; D gene: TRBD1; J gene: TRBJ2-7; clone size: few; CDR3 length: 14; CDR3 DNA: TGTGCCAGCAGTTACTGGGACAGGGATGACGAGCAGTACTTC; CDR3 protein: CASSYWDRDDEQYF
V gene: TRBV7-9; D gene: .; J gene: TRBJ2-5; clone size: few; CDR3 length: 12; CDR3 DNA: TGTGCCAGCAGACCCACGTACGAGACCCAGTACTTC; CDR3 protein: CASRPTYETQYF
V gene: TRBV11-2; D gene: .; J gene: TRBJ2-3; clone size: .; CDR3 length: 14; CDR3 DNA: TGTGCCAGCTGCGGCAATTGGGGCACAGATGCGCAGTATTTT; CDR3 protein: CASCGNWGTDAQYF
V gene: TRBV18; D gene: TRBD2; J gene: TRBJ2-1; clone size: few; CDR3 length: 17; CDR3 DNA: TGTGCCAGCTCACCTGATGGGGGAGGGGAATCGAGGAATGAGCAGTTCTTC; CDR3 protein: CASSPDGGGESRNEQFF
V gene: TRBV20-1; D gene: .; J gene: TRBJ2-2; clone size: once; CDR3 length: 15; CDR3 DNA: TGCAGTGCTAGAGAGGGTAGCGTCGACACCGGGGAGCTGTTTTTT; CDR3 protein: CSAREGSVDTGELFF
V gene: TRBV5-1; D gene: .; J gene: TRBJ2-3; clone size: few; CDR3 length: 14; CDR3 DNA: TGCGCCAGCAGCTTGTTTTCTGACACGAATACGCAGTATTTT; CDR3 protein: CASSLFSDTNTQYF
V gene: TRBV11-1; D gene: TRBD1; J gene: TRBJ1-3; clone size: .; CDR3 length: 21; CDR3 DNA: TGTGCCAGCAGCACTACCGGGACAGGGGGCACTGCCTCTCTACCTGGAAACACCATATATTTT; CDR3 protein: CASSTTGTGGTASLPGNTIYF
V gene: TRBV27; D gene: TRBD2; J gene: TRBJ2-7; clone size: few; CDR3 length: 14; CDR3 DNA: TGTGCCAGCAGCCAGACCCGGGGGGGCTACGAGCAGTACTTC; CDR3 protein: CASSQTRGGYEQYF
V gene: TRBV19; D gene: TRBD1; J gene: TRBJ2-1; clone size: .; CDR3 length: 15; CDR3 DNA: TGTGCCAGTAGCTCCGGGACAGCACCCTACAATCAGCAGTTCTTC; CDR3 protein: CASSSGTAPYNQQFF
V gene: TRBV6-5; D gene: .; J gene: TRBJ1-1; clone size: .; CDR3 length: 14; CDR3 DNA: TGTGCCAGCAGTTATGGCCGTAGGAGCTCTGAAGCTTTCTTT; CDR3 protein: CASSYGRRSSEAFF
V gene: TRBV20-1; D gene: .; J gene: TRBJ1-2; clone size: few; CDR3 length: 13; CDR3 DNA: TGCAGTGCTTTACAGGGAAGGAGCTATGGCTACACCTTC; CDR3 protein: CSALQGRSYGYTF
V gene: TRBV29-1; D gene: TRBD2; J gene: TRBJ2-3; clone size: .; CDR3 length: 15; CDR3 DNA: TGCAGCGTTTGTCTAGCGGGAGGTTTTACAGATACGCAGTATTTT; CDR3 protein: CSVCLAGGFTDTQYF
V gene: TRBV3-1; D gene: .; J gene: TRBJ1-5; clone size: few; CDR3 length: 14; CDR3 DNA: TGTGCCAGCAGCCAGACGCATCGCAATCAGCCCCAGCATTTT; CDR3 protein: CASSQTHRNQPQHF
V gene: TRBV28; D gene: .; J gene: TRBJ1-1; clone size: .; CDR3 length: 12; CDR3 DNA: TGTGCCGCCCTCCCACAGAACACTGAAGCTCTCTTT; CDR3 protein: CAALPQNTEALF
V gene: TRBV20-1; D gene: TRBD2; J gene: TRBJ2-1; clone size: .; CDR3 length: 15; CDR3 DNA: TGCAGTGCTACCCTGGGACTAGCCGGGGGGAATGAGCAGTTCTTC; CDR3 protein: CSATLGLAGGNEQFF
V gene: TRBV20-1; D gene: TRBD1; J gene: TRBJ1-1; clone size: .; CDR3 length: 13; CDR3 DNA: TGCAGTGCTTTACAGGGGGCGGGGGTTGAAGCTTTCTTT; CDR3 protein: CSALQGAGVEAFF
V gene: TRBV6-5; D gene: .; J gene: TRBJ2-7; clone size: .; CDR3 length: 13; CDR3 DNA: TGTGCCAGCAGTTTTCAGCGGCGCTACGAGCAGTACTTC; CDR3 protein: CASSFQRRYEQYF
V gene: TRBV9; D gene: TRBD2; J gene: TRBJ2-3; clone size: .; CDR3 length: 13; CDR3 DNA: TGTGCCAGCAGCCCCAGGACTAGTTCTCCGCAGTATTTT; CDR3 protein: CASSPRTSSPQYF
V gene: TRBV6-6; D gene: .; J gene: TRBJ1-2; clone size: .; CDR3 length: 12; CDR3 DNA: TGTGCCATAACCGGGCCCTCCCATGGCTACACCTTC; CDR3 protein: CAITGPSHGYTF
V gene: TRBV18; D gene: .; J gene: TRBJ2-5; clone size: .; CDR3 length: 13; CDR3 DNA: TGTGCCAGCTCCCAGGGTATGCAAGAGACCCAGTACTTC; CDR3 protein: CASSQGMQETQYF
V gene: TRBV6-5; D gene: TRBD1; J gene: TRBJ1-6; clone size: .; CDR3 length: 15; CDR3 DNA: TGTGCCAGCAGTTCGTACAGGGGGTGGCATTCACCCCTCCACTTT; CDR3 protein: CASSSYRGWHSPLHF
V gene: TRBV6-5; D gene: TRBD1; J gene: TRBJ1-5; clone size: few; CDR3 length: 14; CDR3 DNA: TGTGCCAGCAGCCGGGACAGGGGGGGACAGCCCCAGCATTTT; CDR3 protein: CASSRDRGGQPQHF
V gene: TRBV7-2; D gene: .; J gene: TRBJ1-5; clone size: few; CDR3 length: 15; CDR3 DNA: TGTGCCAGCAGCTTGGACGGATCACGGGGTAGGCCCCAGCATTTT; CDR3 protein: CASSLDGSRGRPQHF
V gene: TRBV20-1; D gene: .; J gene: TRBJ2-3; clone size: few; CDR3 length: 11; CDR3 DNA: TGCAGTGCTAGCGCTAGAGATACGCAGTATTTT; CDR3 protein: CSASARDTQYF
V gene: TRBV11-2; D gene: TRBD1; J gene: TRBJ2-5; clone size: few; CDR3 length: 16; CDR3 DNA: TGTGCCAGCAGCTTAGATTTGAGGGGGCTAAAAGAGACCCAGTACTTC; CDR3 protein: CASSLDLRGLKETQYF
V gene: TRBV12-3/TRBV12-4; D gene: TRBD2; J gene: TRBJ2-3; clone size: .; CDR3 length: 18; CDR3 DNA: TGTGCCAGCAGTTCCGCTCCTCTAGCGGGGGGAAGCACAGATACGCAGTATTTT; CDR3 protein: CASSSAPLAGGSTDTQYF
V gene: TRBV3-1; D gene: TRBD2; J gene: TRBJ2-7; clone size: .; CDR3 length: 13; CDR3 DNA: TGTGCCAGCAGCCGGGAGGGTTGGTCCGAGCAGTACTTC; CDR3 protein: CASSREGWSEQYF
V gene: TRBV6-6; D gene: .; J gene: TRBJ2-2; clone size: .; CDR3 length: 16; CDR3 DNA: TGTGCCAGCAGTACATCGACTAGTCGGAACACCGGGGGGCTGTTTTTT; CDR3 protein: CASSTSTSRNTGGLFF